The 22 T cell receptor beta chains below all came from one sample that was sequenced in a study of CD8 T cells in cerebrospinal fluid in Alzheimer's disease. TCRdb reanalyzed the 10x single-cell sequencing reads and collapses them to one entry per CDR3 protein, without DNA. The specimen's table records about 1,200 distinct CDR3 sequences. The source material was cerebrospinal fluid. Receptors were obtained from a human donor with Alzheimer's disease.

Considering frequency, this clonotype is large. V usage is TRBV9 and J usage is TRBJ2-4. This CDR3 contains 15 residues. Germline CDR1 reads SGDLS; CDR2 reads YYNGEE. This CDR3 is CASSVSALAKNIQYF.

Considering frequency, this clonotype is medium-sized (0.01 to 0.1%). The chain uses TRBV6-1 and TRBJ1-5. The germline CDR1 and CDR2 sequences are MNHNS and SASEGT. This CDR3 has 14 residues. CDR3 sequence: CASSETGGGQPQHF.

This clonotype is medium-sized by frequency. The chain carries TRBV6-1 and TRBJ1-5; TCRdb gives TRBD1 as the D gene, but with no DNA this cannot be confirmed. Germline CDR1 reads MNHNS; CDR2 reads SASEGT. This CDR3 contains 14 residues. The CDR3 sequence: CASTTGGFSQPQHF.

Measured by frequency, this clonotype is large. This chain joins TRBV6-2 or TRBV6-3 and TRBJ2-2; no DNA is available, so the TRBD2 call from TCRdb remains unchecked. The CDR3 is 17 amino acids. CDR1 MNHEY and CDR2 SVGEGT come from the germline V gene. CDR3 sequence: CASSPRGLAGITGELFF.

This clonotype is identified as medium-sized from frequency. The chain combines TRBV20-1 with TRBJ2-7; TCRdb's D call, TRBD2, is unchecked because there is no DNA. In germline, CDR1 is DFQATT, CDR2 SNEGSKA (reference sequence). CDR3 length: 13 amino acids. Here the CDR3 reads CSASGRVGGEQYF.

By frequency, this clonotype is medium-sized. The chain uses TRBV20-1 and TRBJ2-2; TCRdb reports TRBD1, a call that lacks DNA to check it against. The germline gives CDR1 DFQATT, CDR2 SNEGSKA (reference sequence). The CDR3 contains 15 residues. Here the CDR3 reads CSANLDRRNTGELFF.

This clonotype is called large based on its frequency. The V call is TRBV18, the J call TRBJ2-7; TCRdb selects TRBD2, and the lack of DNA leaves this call unchecked. The CDR3 extends over 15 amino acids. The germline V gene has CDR1 KGHSH and CDR2 LQKENI. Here the CDR3 reads CASSLGTADTYEQYF. Based on the CDR3 plus reference TRBV18 and TRBJ2-7, the full variable domain is NAGVMQNPRHLVRRRGQEARLRCSPMKGHSHVYWYRQLPEEGLKFMVYLQKENIIDESGMPKERFSAEFPKEGPSILRIQQVVRGDSAAYFCASSLGTADTYEQYFGPGTRLTVT.

This clonotype registers large by frequency. The J gene is TRBJ2-7, the V gene TRBV7-2; without DNA, the TCRdb call of TRBD2 cannot be checked. Germline CDR1 and CDR2: SGHTA and FQGNSA. The CDR3 has 17 amino acids. The chain's CDR3 is CASSLGLAGGIPYEQYF.

By frequency, this clonotype is medium-sized (0.01 to 0.1%). The chain recombines TRBV7-9 with TRBJ2-5; TCRdb names TRBD2, which stays unverified in the absence of DNA. From germline, CDR1 is SEHNR and CDR2 FQNEAQ (reference sequence). This CDR3 spans 15 amino acids. CDR3 amino acids: CASSPTSGGAETQYF.

Its frequency marks this clonotype as medium-sized (0.01 to 0.1%). The chain is built from TRBV19 and TRBJ1-1. Germline V gives CDR1 LNHDA, CDR2 SQIVND (reference sequence). This CDR3 has 13 residues. The CDR3 is CASSEPTDTEAFF. The variable domain in full, completed from reference TRBV19 and TRBJ1-1, reads DGGITQSPKYLFRKEGQNVTLSCEQNLNHDAMYWYRQDPGQGLRLIYYSQIVNDFQKGDIAEGYSVSREKKESFPLTVTSAQKNPTAFYLCASSEPTDTEAFFGQGTRLTVV.

In terms of frequency, this clonotype is medium-sized. The chain recombines TRBV7-6 with TRBJ2-5; with no DNA, the TCRdb D assignment of TRBD1 cannot be verified. The CDR3 consists of 17 residues. In germline, CDR1 is SGHVS, CDR2 FNYEAQ. The CDR3 loop reads CASSLATSGGSQETQYF. Full variable domain (rest looked up from reference TRBV7-6 and TRBJ2-5): GAGVSQSPRYKVTKRGQDVALRCDPISGHVSLYWYRQALGQGPEFLTYFNYEAQQDKSGLPNDRFSAERPEGSISTLTIQRTEQRDSAMYRCASSLATSGGSQETQYFGPGTRLLVL.

Considering frequency, this clonotype is medium-sized. CDR3 amino acids: CASSLGAQGGTEAFF. The gene calls are TRBV5-1 and TRBJ1-1; TCRdb returns TRBD1, unconfirmable since there is no DNA. CDR1 SGHRS and CDR2 YFSETQ come from the germline V gene. This CDR3 comprises 15 residues.

The V call is TRBV19, the J call TRBJ1-5. Looked up from germline, CDR1 is LNHDA and CDR2 is SQIVND (reference sequence). CDR3 length: 14 residues. The CDR3: CASSIAFMGQPQHF.

This clonotype is called medium-sized based on its frequency. The gene calls are TRBV7-9 and TRBJ2-7; there is no DNA to check the TCRdb D call of TRBD1. CDR1 is SEHNR and CDR2 is FQNEAQ in the germline V gene (reference sequence). This CDR3 has 14 amino acids. CDR3 amino acids: CASSVQGLSYEQYF. The variable domain in full, completed from reference TRBV7-9 and TRBJ2-7, reads DTGVSQNPRHKITKRGQNVTFRCDPISEHNRLYWYRQTLGQGPEFLTYFQNEAQLEKSRLLSDRFSAERPKGSFSTLEIQRTEQGDSAMYLCASSVQGLSYEQYFGPGTRLTVT.

This clonotype is medium-sized by frequency. The rearrangement uses TRBV21-1 and TRBJ2-1; there is no DNA to check the TCRdb D call of TRBD2. TRBV21-1 is designated a pseudogene. The CDR3 spans 18 residues. The CDR3: CASSKALTSGRACNEQFF.

This clonotype is deemed medium-sized (0.01 to 0.1%) by its frequency. The CDR3 is CASSLEVGKIYGYTF. The genes are TRBV5-1 and TRBJ1-2. The CDR3 is 15 amino acids. Germline V gives CDR1 SGHRS, CDR2 YFSETQ.

This rearrangement joins TRBV15 to TRBJ2-7; TCRdb names TRBD2, which stays unverified in the absence of DNA. CDR1 is LNHNV, CDR2 YYDKDF, per germline (reference sequence). The CDR3 is made up of 15 amino acids. The chain's CDR3 is CATSFPSAGVNEQYF.

By frequency, this clonotype registers medium-sized. The chain is built from TRBV20-1 and TRBJ2-7; checking the TCRdb D call of TRBD1 is not possible without DNA. Germline lookup yields CDR1 DFQATT and CDR2 SNEGSKA (reference sequence). This CDR3 spans 15 amino acids. The CDR3 loop is CSARDRNRVAYEQYF.

Judged by frequency, this clonotype is medium-sized (0.01 to 0.1%). The V and J genes are TRBV2 and TRBJ1-1; as DNA is missing, the TRBD1 call by TCRdb cannot be tested. Germline V gene data show CDR1 as SNHLY and CDR2 as FYNNEI. CDR3 length: 14 residues. Here the CDR3 reads CASSEVGGDTEAFF. The full variable domain, rest sourced from reference TRBV2 and TRBJ1-1, is EPEVTQTPSHQVTQMGQEVILRCVPISNHLYFYWYRQILGQKVEFLVSFYNNEISEKSEIFDDQFSVERPDGSNFTLKIRSTKLEDSAMYFCASSEVGGDTEAFFGQGTRLTVV.

By frequency, this clonotype registers large. The V call is TRBV7-2, the J call TRBJ2-7; TCRdb calls TRBD2, which cannot be checked without DNA. CDR3 length: 16 amino acids. Looked up from germline, CDR1 is SGHTA and CDR2 is FQGNSA. CDR3 protein: CASSLTRSSGGYEQYF.

By frequency, this clonotype registers medium-sized (0.01 to 0.1%). J is TRBJ2-7 and V is TRBV4-3. The length of the CDR3 is 15 residues. The V gene's germline CDR1 is LGHNA and CDR2 YSLEER. The CDR3 sequence is CASSQVFGMSYEQYF.

By frequency, this clonotype registers large (0.1 to 1%). V and J are TRBV7-6 and TRBJ1-1. This CDR3 contains 15 residues. CDR1 and CDR2 (germline): SGHVS, FNYEAQ. This chain's CDR3 is CASSPRGGIGTEAFF.